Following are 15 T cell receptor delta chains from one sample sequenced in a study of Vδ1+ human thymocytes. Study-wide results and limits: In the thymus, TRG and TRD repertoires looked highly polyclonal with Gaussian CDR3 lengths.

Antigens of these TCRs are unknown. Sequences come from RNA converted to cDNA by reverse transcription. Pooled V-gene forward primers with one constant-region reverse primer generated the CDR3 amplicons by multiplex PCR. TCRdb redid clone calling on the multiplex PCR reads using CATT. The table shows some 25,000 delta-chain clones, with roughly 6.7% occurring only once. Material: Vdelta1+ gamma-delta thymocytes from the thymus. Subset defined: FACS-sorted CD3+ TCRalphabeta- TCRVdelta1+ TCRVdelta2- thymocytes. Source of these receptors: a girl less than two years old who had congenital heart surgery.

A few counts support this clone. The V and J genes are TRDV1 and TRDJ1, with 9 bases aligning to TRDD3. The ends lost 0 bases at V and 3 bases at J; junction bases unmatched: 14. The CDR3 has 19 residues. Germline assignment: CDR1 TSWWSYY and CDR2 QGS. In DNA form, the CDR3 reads TGTGCTCTTGGGGAACTCCTTTTCGATGTGGGGGATAATCCCGATAAACTCATCTTT. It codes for CALGELLFDVGDNPDKLIF.

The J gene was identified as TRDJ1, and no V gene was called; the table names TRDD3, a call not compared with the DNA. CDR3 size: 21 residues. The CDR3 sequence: CALGEPGLPITGDRDTDKLIF. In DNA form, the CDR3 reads TGTGCTCTTGGGGAACCCGGCCTTCCTATTACGGGGGATAGAGACACCGATAAACTCATCTTT.

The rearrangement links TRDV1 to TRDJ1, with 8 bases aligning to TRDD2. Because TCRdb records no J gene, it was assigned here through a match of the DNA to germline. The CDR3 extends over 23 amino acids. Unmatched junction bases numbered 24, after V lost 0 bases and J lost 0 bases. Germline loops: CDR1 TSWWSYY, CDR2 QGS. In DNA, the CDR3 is TGTGCTCTTGGGGAACTAGGGGGCCCCACTTCCTACAAGAGGGATGTGTACACCGATAAACTCATCTTT. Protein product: CALGELGGPTSYKRDVYTDKLIF.

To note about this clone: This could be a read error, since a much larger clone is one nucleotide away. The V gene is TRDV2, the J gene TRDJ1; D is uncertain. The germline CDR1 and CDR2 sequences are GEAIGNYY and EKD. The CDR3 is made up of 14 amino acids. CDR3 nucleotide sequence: TGTGCCTGTGACACAAGATCTCACACCGATGAACTCATCTTT. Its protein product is CACDTRSHTDELIF.

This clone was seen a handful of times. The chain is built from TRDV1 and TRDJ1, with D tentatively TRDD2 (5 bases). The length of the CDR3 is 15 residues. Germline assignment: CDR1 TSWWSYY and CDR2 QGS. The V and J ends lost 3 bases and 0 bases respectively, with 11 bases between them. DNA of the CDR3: TGTGCTCTTGGGGACCCACTTCCGTACACCGATAAACTCATCTTT. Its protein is CALGDPLPYTDKLIF.

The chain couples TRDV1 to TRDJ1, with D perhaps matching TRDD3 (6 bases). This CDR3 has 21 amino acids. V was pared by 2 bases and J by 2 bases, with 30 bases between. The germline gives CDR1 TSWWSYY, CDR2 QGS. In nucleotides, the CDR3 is TGTGCTCTTGGGGAAGGTCTGGCCTTTCCACTGGGAGGGGTGGGTACCGATAAACTCATCTTT. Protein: CALGEGLAFPLGGVGTDKLIF.

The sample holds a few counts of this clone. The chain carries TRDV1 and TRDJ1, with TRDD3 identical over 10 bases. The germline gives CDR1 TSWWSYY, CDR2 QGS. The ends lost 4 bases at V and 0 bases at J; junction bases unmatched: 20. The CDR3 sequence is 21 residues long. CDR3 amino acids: CALGAHPHSGGIRPYTDKLIF. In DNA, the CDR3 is TGTGCTCTTGGGGCACACCCTCATAGTGGGGGGATACGCCCGTACACCGATAAACTCATCTTT.

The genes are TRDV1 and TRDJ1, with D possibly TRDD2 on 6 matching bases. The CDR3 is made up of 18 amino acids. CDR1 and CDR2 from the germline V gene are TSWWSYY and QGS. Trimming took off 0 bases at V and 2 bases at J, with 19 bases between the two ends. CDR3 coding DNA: TGTGCTCTTGGGGAACTGGGATCTTCCTCTTGTACGACCGATAAACTCATCTTT. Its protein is CALGELGSSSCTTDKLIF.

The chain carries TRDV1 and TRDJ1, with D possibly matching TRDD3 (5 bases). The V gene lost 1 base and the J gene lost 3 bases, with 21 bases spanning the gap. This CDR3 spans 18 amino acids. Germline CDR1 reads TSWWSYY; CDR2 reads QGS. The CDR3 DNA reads TGTGCTCTTGGGGAACGTTATCATCGGGGGCCTAGGGCCGATAAACTCATCTTT. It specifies CALGERYHRGPRADKLIF.

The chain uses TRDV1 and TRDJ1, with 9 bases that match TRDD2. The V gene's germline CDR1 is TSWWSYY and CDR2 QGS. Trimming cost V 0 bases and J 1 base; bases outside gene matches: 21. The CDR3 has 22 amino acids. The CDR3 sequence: CALGELDSHPFLREYGTDKLIF. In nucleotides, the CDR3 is TGTGCTCTTGGGGAACTAGATTCCCATCCCTTCCTACGAGAATACGGCACCGATAAACTCATCTTT.

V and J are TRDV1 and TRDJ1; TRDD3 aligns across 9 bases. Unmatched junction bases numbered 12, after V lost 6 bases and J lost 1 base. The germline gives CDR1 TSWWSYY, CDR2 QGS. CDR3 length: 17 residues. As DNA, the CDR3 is TGTGCTCTTGGTCCCTTTGGGGGATATATCGTCACCGATAAACTCATCTTT. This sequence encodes CALGPFGGYIVTDKLIF.

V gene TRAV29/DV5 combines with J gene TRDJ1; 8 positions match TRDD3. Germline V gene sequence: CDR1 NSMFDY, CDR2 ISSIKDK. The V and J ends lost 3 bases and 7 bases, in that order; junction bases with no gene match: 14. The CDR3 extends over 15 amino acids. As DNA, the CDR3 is TGTGCAGCAACCGAGAACAGGGGGATAAGGCGTAAACTCATCTTT. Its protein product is CAATENRGIRRKLIF.

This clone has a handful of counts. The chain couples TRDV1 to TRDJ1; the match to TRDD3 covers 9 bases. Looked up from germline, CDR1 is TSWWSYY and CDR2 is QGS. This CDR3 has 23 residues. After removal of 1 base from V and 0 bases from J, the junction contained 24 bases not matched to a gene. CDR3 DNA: TGTGCTCTTGGGGAACGAGTCCGCACGGGGGTACTGGGGGAGAAATCGTACACCGATAAACTCATCTTT. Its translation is CALGERVRTGVLGEKSYTDKLIF.

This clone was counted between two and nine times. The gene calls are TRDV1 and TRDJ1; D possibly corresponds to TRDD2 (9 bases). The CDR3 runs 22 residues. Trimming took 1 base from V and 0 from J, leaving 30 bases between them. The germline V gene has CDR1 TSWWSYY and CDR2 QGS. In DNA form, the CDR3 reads TGTGCTCTTGGGGAACCGGCCTTCCTACGCTTTCTGTCACTGGGGGACACCGATAAACTCATCTTT. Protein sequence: CALGEPAFLRFLSLGDTDKLIF.

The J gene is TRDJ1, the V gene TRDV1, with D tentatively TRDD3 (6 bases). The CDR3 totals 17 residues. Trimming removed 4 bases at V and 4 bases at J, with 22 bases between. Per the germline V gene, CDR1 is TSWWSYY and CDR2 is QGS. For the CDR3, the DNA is TGTGCTCTTGGGGGTTTCCCTAGAGGGGATTGGGGCGATAAACTCATCTTT. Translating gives CALGGFPRGDWGDKLIF.